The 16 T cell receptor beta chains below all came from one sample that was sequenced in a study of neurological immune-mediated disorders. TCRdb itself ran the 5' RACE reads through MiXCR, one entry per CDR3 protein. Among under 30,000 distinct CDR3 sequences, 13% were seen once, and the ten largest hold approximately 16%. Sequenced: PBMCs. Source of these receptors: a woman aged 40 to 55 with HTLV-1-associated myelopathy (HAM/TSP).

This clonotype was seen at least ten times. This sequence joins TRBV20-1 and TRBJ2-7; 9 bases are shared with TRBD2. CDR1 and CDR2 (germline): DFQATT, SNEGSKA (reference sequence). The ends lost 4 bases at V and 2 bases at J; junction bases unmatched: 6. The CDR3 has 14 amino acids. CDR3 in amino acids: CSAKRGALPYEQYF. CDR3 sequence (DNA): TGCAGTGCTAAGCGGGGGGCTCTCCCCTACGAGCAGTACTTC.

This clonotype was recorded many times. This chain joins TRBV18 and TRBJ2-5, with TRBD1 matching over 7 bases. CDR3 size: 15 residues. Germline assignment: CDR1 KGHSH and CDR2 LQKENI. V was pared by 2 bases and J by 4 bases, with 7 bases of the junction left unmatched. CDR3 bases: TGTGCCAGCTCACCAAGAGACAGGGTGGGAGAGACCCAGTACTTC. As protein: CASSPRDRVGETQYF.

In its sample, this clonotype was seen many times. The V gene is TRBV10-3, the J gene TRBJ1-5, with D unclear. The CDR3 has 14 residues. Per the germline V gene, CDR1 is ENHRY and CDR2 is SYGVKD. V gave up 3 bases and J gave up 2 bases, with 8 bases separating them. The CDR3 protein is CAISDGGGNQPQHF. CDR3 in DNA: TGTGCCATCAGTGATGGAGGTGGCAATCAGCCCCAGCATTTT.

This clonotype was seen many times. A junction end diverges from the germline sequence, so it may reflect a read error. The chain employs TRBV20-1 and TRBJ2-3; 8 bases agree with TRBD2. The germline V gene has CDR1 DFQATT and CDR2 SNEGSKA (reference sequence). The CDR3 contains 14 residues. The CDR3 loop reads CSPRTAGGEDTQYF. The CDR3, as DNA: TGCAGTCCTAGGACGGCGGGAGGAGAAGATACGCAGTATTTT.

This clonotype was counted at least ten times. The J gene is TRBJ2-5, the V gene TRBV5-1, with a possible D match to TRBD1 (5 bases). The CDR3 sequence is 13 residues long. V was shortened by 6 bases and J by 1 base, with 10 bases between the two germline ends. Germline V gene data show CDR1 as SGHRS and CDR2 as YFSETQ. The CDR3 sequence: CASTPGRQETQYF. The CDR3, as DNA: TGCGCCAGCACCCCAGGGCGCCAAGAGACCCAGTACTTC.

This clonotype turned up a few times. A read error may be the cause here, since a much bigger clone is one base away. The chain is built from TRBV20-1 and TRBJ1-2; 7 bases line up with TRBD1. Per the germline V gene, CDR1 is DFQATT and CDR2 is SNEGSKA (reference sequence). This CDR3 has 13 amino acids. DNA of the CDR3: TGCAGTGCTGGGGACAGCACTAACTATGGCTGCACCTTC. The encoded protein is CSAGDSTNYGCTF.

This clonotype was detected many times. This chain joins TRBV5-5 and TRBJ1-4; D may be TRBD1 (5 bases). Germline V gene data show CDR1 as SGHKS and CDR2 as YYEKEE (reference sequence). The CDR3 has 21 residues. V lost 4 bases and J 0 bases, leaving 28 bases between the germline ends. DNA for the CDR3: TGTGCCAGCAGCGGAGCCGCCGTAACGGGACTAAGAGGGGCAACTAATGAAAAACTGTTTTTT. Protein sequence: CASSGAAVTGLRGATNEKLFF. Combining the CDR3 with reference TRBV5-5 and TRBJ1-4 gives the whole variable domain DAGVTQSPTHLIKTRGQQVTLRCSPISGHKSVSWYQQVLGQGPQFIFQYYEKEERGRGNFPDRFSARQFPNYSSELNVNALLLGDSALYLCASSGAAVTGLRGATNEKLFFGSGTQLSVL.

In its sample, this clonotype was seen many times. DNA of the CDR3: TGCGCCAGCAGCTTGGCAGGTAGCGGGGGAGGAGAGACCCAGTACTTC. This translates into CASSLAGSGGGETQYF. The chain joins TRBV5-1 to TRBJ2-5, with 9 positions matching TRBD2. Germline lookup yields CDR1 SGHRS and CDR2 YFSETQ. The CDR3 has 16 amino acids. Trimming took 0 bases from V and 4 from J; bases not matched to a gene: 7. The full variable domain, its missing parts supplied by reference TRBV5-1 and TRBJ2-5, is KAGVTQTPRYLIKTRGQQVTLSCSPISGHRSVSWYQQTPGQGLQFLFEYFSETQRNKGNFPGRFSGRQFSNSRSEMNVSTLELGDSALYLCASSLAGSGGGETQYFGPGTRLLVL.

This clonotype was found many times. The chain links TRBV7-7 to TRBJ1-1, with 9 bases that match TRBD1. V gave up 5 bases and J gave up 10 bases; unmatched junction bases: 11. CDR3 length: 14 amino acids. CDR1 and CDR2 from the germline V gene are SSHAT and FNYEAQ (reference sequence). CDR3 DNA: TGTGCCAGCAGCCCAGCCGGGACAGGGCGTGCAGCTTTCTTT. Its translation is CASSPAGTGRAAFF. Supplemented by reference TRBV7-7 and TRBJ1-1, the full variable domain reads GAGVSQSPRYKVTKRGQDVTLRCDPISSHATLYWYQQALGQGPEFLTYFNYEAQPDKSGLPSDRFSAERPEGSISTLTIQRTEQRDSAMYRCASSPAGTGRAAFFGQGTRLTVV.

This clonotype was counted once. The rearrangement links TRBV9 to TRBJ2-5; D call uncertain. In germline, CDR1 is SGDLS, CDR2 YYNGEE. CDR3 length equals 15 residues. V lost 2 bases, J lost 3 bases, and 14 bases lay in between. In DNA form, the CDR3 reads TGTGCCAGCAGCGTTTCCTTGACGGCCGAAGAGACCCAGTACTTC. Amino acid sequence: CASSVSLTAEETQYF.

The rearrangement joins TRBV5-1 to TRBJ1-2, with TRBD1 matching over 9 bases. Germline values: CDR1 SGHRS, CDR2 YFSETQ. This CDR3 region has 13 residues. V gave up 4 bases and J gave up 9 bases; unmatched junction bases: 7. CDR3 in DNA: TGCGCCAGCAGCCAGACAGGGGGAGAATGCTACACCTTC. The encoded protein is CASSQTGGECYTF.

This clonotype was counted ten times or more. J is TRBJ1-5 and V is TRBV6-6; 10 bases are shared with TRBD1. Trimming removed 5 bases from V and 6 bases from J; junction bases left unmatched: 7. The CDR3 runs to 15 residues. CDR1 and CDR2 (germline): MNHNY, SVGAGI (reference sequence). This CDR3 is CASSPGTGEAQPQHF. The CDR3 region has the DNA TGTGCCAGCAGTCCCGGGACAGGGGAAGCTCAGCCCCAGCATTTT.

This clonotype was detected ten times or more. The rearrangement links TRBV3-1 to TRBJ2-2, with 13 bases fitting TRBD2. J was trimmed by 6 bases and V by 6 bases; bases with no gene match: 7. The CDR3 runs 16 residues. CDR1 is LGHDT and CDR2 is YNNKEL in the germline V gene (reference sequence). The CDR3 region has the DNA TGTGCCAGCAGAGCAGGACTAGCGGGGGTTGCCGGGGAGCTGTTTTTT. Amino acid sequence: CASRAGLAGVAGELFF.

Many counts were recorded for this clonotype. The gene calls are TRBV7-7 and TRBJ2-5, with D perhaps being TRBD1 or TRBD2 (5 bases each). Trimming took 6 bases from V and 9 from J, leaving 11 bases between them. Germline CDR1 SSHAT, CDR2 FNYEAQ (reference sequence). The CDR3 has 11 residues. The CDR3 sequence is CASRRGPAQYF. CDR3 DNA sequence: TGTGCCAGCAGGAGGGGCCCTGCCCAGTACTTC.

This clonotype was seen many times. CDR3 nucleotide sequence: TGTGCCAGCAGGACAGCCACAAATGGCTACACCTTC. As protein: CASRTATNGYTF. The chain joins TRBV28 to TRBJ1-2; TRBD1 might be the D (5 bases). This CDR3 has 12 amino acids. Looked up from germline, CDR1 is MDHEN and CDR2 is SYDVKM. Trimming removed 6 bases from V and 6 bases from J, with 11 bases in between.

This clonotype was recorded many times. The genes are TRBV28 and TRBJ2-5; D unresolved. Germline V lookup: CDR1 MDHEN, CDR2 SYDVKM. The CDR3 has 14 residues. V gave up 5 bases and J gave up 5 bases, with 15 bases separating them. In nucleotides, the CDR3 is TGTGCCAGCAGTCCCCGCCAGCCCAGGGAGACCCAGTACTTC. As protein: CASSPRQPRETQYF.